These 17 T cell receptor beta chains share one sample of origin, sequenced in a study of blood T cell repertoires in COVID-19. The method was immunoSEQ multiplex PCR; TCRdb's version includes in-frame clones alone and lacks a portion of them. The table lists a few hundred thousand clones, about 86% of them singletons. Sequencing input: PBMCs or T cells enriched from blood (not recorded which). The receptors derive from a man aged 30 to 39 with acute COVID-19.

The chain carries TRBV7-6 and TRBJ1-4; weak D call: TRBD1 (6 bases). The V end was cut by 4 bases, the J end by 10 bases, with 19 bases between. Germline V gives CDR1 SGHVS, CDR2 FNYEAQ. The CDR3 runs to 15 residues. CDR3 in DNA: TGTGCCAGCAGCTCCACATACAGGGAAGGCGGAAAACTGTTTTTT. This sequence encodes CASSSTYREGGKLFF.

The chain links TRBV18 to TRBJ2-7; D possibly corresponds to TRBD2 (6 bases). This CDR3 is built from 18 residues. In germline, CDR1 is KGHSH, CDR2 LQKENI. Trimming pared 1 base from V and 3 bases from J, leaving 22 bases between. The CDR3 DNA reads TGTGCCAGCTCACCACGGGCCCCCGGGACTGATCGCGGCTACGAGCAGTACGTC. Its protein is CASSPRAPGTDRGYEQYV.

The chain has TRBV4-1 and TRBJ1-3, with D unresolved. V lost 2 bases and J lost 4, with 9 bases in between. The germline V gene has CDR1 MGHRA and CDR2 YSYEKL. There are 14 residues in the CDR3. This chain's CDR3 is CASSQWTGGNTIYF. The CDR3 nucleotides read TGCGCCAGCAGCCAATGGACGGGAGGAAACACCATATATTTT.

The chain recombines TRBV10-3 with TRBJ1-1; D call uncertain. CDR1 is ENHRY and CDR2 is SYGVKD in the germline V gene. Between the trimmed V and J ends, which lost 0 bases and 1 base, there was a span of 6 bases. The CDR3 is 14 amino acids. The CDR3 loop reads CAISESSTNTEAFF. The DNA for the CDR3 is TGTGCCATCAGTGAGTCTTCTACGAACACTGAAGCTTTCTTT.

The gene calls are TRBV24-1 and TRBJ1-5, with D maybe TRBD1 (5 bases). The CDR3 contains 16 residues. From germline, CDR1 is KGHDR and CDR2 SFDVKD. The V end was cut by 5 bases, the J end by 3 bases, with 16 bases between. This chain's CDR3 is CATSATQRGNNQPQHF. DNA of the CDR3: TGTGCCACCAGTGCCACGCAGCGGGGGAACAATCAGCCCCAGCATTTT.

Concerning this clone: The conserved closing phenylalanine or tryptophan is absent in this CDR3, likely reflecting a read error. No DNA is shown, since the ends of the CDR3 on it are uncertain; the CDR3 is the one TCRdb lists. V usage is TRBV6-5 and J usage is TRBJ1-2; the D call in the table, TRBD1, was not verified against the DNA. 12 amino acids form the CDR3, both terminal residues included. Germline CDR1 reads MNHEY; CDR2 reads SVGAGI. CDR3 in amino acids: CASQNPGQPVVS.

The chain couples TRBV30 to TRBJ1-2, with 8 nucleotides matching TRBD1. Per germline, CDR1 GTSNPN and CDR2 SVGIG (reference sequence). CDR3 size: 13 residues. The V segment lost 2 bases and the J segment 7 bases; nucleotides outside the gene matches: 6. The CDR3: CAWSRTGRGGYTF. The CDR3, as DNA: TGTGCCTGGAGTCGGACAGGGCGGGGTGGCTACACCTTC.

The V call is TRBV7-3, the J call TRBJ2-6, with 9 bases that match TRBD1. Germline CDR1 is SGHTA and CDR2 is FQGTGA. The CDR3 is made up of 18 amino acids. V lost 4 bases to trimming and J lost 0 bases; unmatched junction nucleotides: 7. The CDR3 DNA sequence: TGTGCCAGCAGCTCCCGACAGGGGGGCTCCTCTGGGGCCAACGTCCTGACTTTC. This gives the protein CASSSRQGGSSGANVLTF.

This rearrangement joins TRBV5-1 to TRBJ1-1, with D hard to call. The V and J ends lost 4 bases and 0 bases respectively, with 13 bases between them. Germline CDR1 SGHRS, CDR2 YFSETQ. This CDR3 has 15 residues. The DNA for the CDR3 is TGCGCCAGCAGCATGCCCCGGGGTATGAACACTGAAGCTTTCTTT. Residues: CASSMPRGMNTEAFF.

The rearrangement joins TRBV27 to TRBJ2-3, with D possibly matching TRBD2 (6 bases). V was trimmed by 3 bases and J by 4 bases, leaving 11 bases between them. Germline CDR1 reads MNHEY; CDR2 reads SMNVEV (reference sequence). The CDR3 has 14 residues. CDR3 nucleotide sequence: TGTGCCAGCAGTTTTAAGGCGGGACCAGATACGCAGTATTTT. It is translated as CASSFKAGPDTQYF.

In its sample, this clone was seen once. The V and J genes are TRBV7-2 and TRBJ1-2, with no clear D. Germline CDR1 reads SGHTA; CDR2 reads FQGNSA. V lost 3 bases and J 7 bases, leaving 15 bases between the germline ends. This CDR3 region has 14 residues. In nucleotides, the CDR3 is TGTGCCAGCAGCTTGGGCAGATCGGCCCCTGGCTACACCTTC. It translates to CASSLGRSAPGYTF.

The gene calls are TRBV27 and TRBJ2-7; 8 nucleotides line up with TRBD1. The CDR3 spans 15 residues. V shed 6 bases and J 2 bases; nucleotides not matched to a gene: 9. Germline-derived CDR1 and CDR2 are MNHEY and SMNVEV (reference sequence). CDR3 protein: CASSPRTGPTYEQYV. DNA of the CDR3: TGTGCCAGCAGCCCGAGGACAGGGCCAACCTACGAGCAGTACGTC.

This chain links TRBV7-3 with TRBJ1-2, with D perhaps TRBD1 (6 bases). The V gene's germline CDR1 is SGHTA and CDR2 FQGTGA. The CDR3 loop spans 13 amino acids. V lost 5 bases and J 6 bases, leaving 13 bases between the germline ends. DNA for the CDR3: TGTGCCAGCAGCCCCAACCCAGGGGATGGCTACACCTTC. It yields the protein CASSPNPGDGYTF.

Here the CDR3 reads CASSALVGSTDTQYF. Here the CDR3 DNA reads TGTGCCAGCAGCGCCCTTGTCGGGAGCACAGATACGCAGTATTTT. The chain has TRBV9 and TRBJ2-3; D gene unclear. CDR1 and CDR2 (germline): SGDLS, YYNGEE. The V and J ends lost 3 bases and 0 bases respectively, with 11 bases between them. The CDR3 loop spans 15 amino acids.

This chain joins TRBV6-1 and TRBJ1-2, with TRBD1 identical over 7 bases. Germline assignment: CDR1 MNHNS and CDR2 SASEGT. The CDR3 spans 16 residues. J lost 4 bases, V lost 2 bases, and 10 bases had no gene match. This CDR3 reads CASSESLPDRAYGYTF. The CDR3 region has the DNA TGTGCCAGCAGTGAAAGCCTGCCCGACAGGGCCTATGGCTACACCTTC.

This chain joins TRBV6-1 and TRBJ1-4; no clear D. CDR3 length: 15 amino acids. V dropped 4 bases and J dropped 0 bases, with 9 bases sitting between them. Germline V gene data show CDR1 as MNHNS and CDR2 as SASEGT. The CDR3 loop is CASSAATATNEKLFF. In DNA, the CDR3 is TGTGCCAGCAGTGCAGCAACTGCAACTAATGAAAAACTGTTTTTT.

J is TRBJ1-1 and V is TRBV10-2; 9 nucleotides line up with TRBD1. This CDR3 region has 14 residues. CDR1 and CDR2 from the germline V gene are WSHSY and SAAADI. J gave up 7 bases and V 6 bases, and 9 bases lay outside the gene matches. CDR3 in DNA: TGCGCCAGCAGCCCTACAGGGGGCTCCCTTGAAGCTTTCTTT. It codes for CASSPTGGSLEAFF.